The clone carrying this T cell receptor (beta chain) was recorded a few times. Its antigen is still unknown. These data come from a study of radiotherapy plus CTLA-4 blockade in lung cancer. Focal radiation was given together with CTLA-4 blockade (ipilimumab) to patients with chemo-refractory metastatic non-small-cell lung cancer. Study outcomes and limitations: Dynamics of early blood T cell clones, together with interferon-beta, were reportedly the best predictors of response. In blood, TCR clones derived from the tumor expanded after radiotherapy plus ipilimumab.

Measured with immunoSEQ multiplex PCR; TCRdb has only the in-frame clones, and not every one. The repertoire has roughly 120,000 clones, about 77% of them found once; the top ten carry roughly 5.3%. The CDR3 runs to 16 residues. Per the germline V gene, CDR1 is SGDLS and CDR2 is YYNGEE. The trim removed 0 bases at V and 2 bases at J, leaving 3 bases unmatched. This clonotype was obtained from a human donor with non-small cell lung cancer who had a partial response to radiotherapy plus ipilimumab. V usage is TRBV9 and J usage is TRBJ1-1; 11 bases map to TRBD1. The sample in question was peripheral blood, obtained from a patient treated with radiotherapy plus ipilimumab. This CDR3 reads CASSVAGTGGNTEAFF. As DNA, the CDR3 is TGTGCCAGCAGCGTAGCGGGGACAGGGGGTAACACTGAAGCTTTCTTT.